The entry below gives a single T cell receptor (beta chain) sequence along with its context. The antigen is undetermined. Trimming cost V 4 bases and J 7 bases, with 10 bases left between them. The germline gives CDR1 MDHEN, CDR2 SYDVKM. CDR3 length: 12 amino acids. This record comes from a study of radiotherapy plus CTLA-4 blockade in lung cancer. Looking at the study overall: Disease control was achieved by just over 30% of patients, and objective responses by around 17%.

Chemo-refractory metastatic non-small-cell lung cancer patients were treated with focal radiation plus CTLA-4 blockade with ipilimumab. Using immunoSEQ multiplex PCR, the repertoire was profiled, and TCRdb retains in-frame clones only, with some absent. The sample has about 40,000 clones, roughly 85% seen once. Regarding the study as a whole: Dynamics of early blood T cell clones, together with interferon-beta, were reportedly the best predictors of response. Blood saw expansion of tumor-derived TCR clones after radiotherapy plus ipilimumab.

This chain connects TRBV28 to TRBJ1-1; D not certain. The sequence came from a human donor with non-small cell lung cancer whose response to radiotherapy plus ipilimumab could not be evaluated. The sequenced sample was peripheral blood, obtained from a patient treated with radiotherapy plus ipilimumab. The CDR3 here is CASSYSPREAFF. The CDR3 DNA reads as TGTGCCAGCAGTTACAGTCCCCGTGAAGCTTTCTTT.